The sequence of this T cell receptor beta chain was determined in a study of Graves' ophthalmopathy and Graves' hyperthyroidism. CDR1 LGHDT and CDR2 YNNKEL come from the germline V gene (reference sequence). The V gene lost 0 bases and the J gene lost 1 base, with 10 bases spanning the gap. This CDR3 comprises 15 residues. At least ten counts were recorded for this clonotype. Amplification of the TCR beta CDR3 regions used RNA transcripts (as template). RT-PCR in the first round used HTBI primers; a second-round multiplex PCR followed. TCRdb analysed the multiplex PCR reads with MiXCR anew, one entry per CDR3 protein. The sample lists about 410,000 distinct CDR3 sequences, around 17% occurring once.

This sequence joins TRBV3-1 and TRBJ2-7; D call uncertain. The specimen was peripheral blood. The receptor comes from a woman under 30 with Graves' ophthalmopathy. CDR3 bases: TGTGCCAGCAGCCAAGATTCGGCAGTTTCCTACGAGCAGTACTTC. Translated, it gives CASSQDSAVSYEQYF.